What follows are 15 T cell receptor beta chains derived from one specimen sequenced in a study of CD8 T cells in ankylosing spondylitis (dated by TCRdb to the late 2010s). Libraries were constructed by 5' RACE. The listed sequencing device is Illumina HiSeq 2500. TCRdb took the public reads, trimmed them with fastp at Q25, ran MiXCR for clone calling and kept in-frame beta chains. Rows matching on CDR3 protein sequence are summarized as one entry with the most common DNA and genes. Here the sample has 300,000 to 400,000 distinct CDR3 sequences; around 10% occur a single time. In total, the top ten clones hold about 10% of the sample. The specimen was blood, either unsorted or a sorted T cell fraction (not recorded which). All receptors come from a female donor with ankylosing spondylitis or in good health (not recorded which).

This clonotype has a count of ten or more. V gene TRBV5-1 combines with J gene TRBJ2-2; D tentatively reads TRBD1 or TRBD2 (5 bases each). The CDR3 is made up of 15 amino acids. Germline V gene data show CDR1 as SGHRS and CDR2 as YFSETQ. V lost 1 base, J lost 5 bases, and 12 bases lay in between. Here the CDR3 reads CASSLKWGFTGELFF. Here the CDR3 DNA reads TGCGCCAGCAGCTTGAAATGGGGGTTTACCGGGGAGCTGTTTTTT.

This clonotype was counted ten times or more. This chain joins TRBV6-5 and TRBJ2-1; 14 nucleotides line up with TRBD2. V trimming: 2 bases; J trimming: 7 bases; junction bases outside the gene matches: 4. The CDR3 is 16 residues long. Germline values: CDR1 MNHEY, CDR2 SVGAGI. CDR3 protein: CASSYGLAGGFNEQFF. The CDR3 DNA is TGTGCCAGCAGTTACGGACTAGCGGGAGGATTTAATGAGCAGTTCTTC.

This clonotype was seen many times. This rearrangement joins TRBV6-1 to TRBJ1-5, with D unresolved. Germline CDR1 MNHNS, CDR2 SASEGT. This CDR3 is 14 amino acids long. V lost 8 bases and J 0 bases, leaving 11 bases between the germline ends. This chain's CDR3 is CASRRRASNQPQHF. CDR3 nucleotides: TGTGCCAGCCGGAGGAGGGCTAGCAATCAGCCCCAGCATTTT.

The table lists this clonotype with many counts. This CDR3 reads CASSWQEGRQPQHF. As DNA, the CDR3 is TGTGCCAGCAGTTGGCAGGAGGGTAGGCAACCCCAGCATTTT. The chain couples TRBV2 to TRBJ1-5; no clear D gene. The CDR3 sequence is 14 residues long. CDR1 SNHLY and CDR2 FYNNEI come from the germline V gene. V lost 5 bases and J lost 10, with 18 bases in between.

The chain joins TRBV28 to TRBJ2-7; no clear D gene. CDR3 length equals 13 residues. Trimming stripped 3 bases from V and 6 bases from J, with 12 bases between. Germline loops: CDR1 MDHEN, CDR2 SYDVKM. CDR3 sequence reads: CASSFSDRAEQYF. DNA for the CDR3: TGTGCCAGCAGTTTTTCGGATCGGGCCGAGCAGTACTTC. Combining the CDR3 with reference TRBV28 and TRBJ2-7 gives the whole variable domain DVKVTQSSRYLVKRTGEKVFLECVQDMDHENMFWYRQDPGLGLRLIYFSYDVKMKEKGDIPEGYSVSREKKERFSLILESASTNQTSMYLCASSFSDRAEQYFGPGTRLTVT.

The table lists this clonotype with many counts. The chain employs TRBV7-2 and TRBJ2-7; D call uncertain. CDR3 length equals 12 residues. The V end was cut by 7 bases, the J end by 0 bases, with 7 bases between. Germline V gives CDR1 SGHTA, CDR2 FQGNSA. As DNA, the CDR3 is TGTGCCAGCAAATCCGGCTCCTACGAGCAGTACTTC. This gives the protein CASKSGSYEQYF.

This clonotype has ten or more counts. CDR3 sequence reads: CSARDATRGLKETQYF. The CDR3 DNA reads as TGCAGTGCTAGAGATGCGACTAGAGGTTTAAAAGAGACCCAGTACTTC. V and J are TRBV20-1 and TRBJ2-5, with D perhaps TRBD2 (6 bases). CDR3 length equals 16 residues. Per germline, CDR1 DFQATT and CDR2 SNEGSKA (reference sequence). Trimming pared 0 bases from V and 3 bases from J, leaving 17 bases between.

The gene calls are TRBV12-3 or TRBV12-4 and TRBJ1-1; D perhaps matches TRBD1 (5 bases). This CDR3 spans 13 amino acids. Trimming removed 3 bases from V and 1 base from J, with 6 bases in between. The CDR3 region has the DNA TGTGCCAGCAGTTTGGACAAGAACACTGAAGCTTTCTTT. Translating it yields CASSLDKNTEAFF.

This clonotype was recorded many times. In DNA, the CDR3 is TGTGCCAGCAATAGGGGATCGGTCACTGAAGCTTTCTTT. Translation gives CASNRGSVTEAFF. This chain links TRBV12-3 or TRBV12-4 with TRBJ1-1; TRBD1 is a possible D gene (5 bases). This CDR3 comprises 13 residues. Trimming left V 7 bases short and J 4 bases short, with 13 bases between.

This clonotype was observed many times. The V gene is TRBV27, the J gene TRBJ2-1; 7 bases fit TRBD2. Germline assignment: CDR1 MNHEY and CDR2 SMNVEV (reference sequence). The CDR3 sequence is 17 residues long. The J segment lost 4 bases and the V segment lost 5 bases, leaving 14 bases of the junction unmatched. The CDR3: CASSDGFPSGKYNEQFF. The CDR3 DNA reads TGTGCCAGCAGTGACGGGTTTCCTAGCGGCAAGTACAATGAGCAGTTCTTC.

This clonotype was seen a few times. The chain carries TRBV3-1 and TRBJ2-7; 7 bases align to TRBD2. This CDR3 region has 16 residues. CDR1 is LGHDT and CDR2 is YNNKEL in the germline V gene (reference sequence). The trim removed 8 bases at V and 7 bases at J, leaving 20 bases unmatched. This chain's CDR3 is CASSFSPASGFQEQYF. CDR3 sequence (DNA): TGTGCCAGCTCCTTTAGCCCGGCTAGCGGTTTTCAGGAGCAGTACTTC.

Notes on this clonotype: A clone one base away is much larger, so this may be a read error. The CDR3 DNA reads TGTGCCATCAGTGAGCCGGGATTCAACCGCAAAGAGACCCAGTACTTC. It encodes CAISEPGFNRKETQYF. The chain couples TRBV10-3 to TRBJ2-5; maybe TRBD2 (5 bases). Germline CDR1 reads ENHRY; CDR2 reads SYGVKD. Trimming took off 2 bases at V and 3 bases at J, with 16 bases between the two ends. There are 16 residues in the CDR3.

This clonotype was counted many times. The V gene is TRBV6-1, the J gene TRBJ1-4; D is uncertain. This CDR3 contains 15 residues. Germline V gives CDR1 MNHNS, CDR2 SASEGT. Deletions cut 5 bases from V and 4 bases from J, with 14 bases between. The CDR3 DNA is TGTGCCAGCAGTCGAGACCAAAGCGGTAATGAAAAACTGTTTTTT. Its protein product is CASSRDQSGNEKLFF.

This clonotype was recorded a few times. The V gene is TRBV5-6, the J gene TRBJ2-2; 8 positions agree with TRBD1. Germline V gene data show CDR1 as SGHDT and CDR2 as YYEEEE. The length of the CDR3 is 18 residues. V shed 1 base, J shed 4 bases, and the junction held 12 bases outside the gene matches. In DNA, the CDR3 is TGTGCCAGCAGCTTGTGGGACGTGACAGGGGCGTCCACCGGGGAGCTGTTTTTT. Its translation: CASSLWDVTGASTGELFF.

The chain combines TRBV11-2 with TRBJ2-1, with a tentative D call TRBD2 (7 bases). The germline gives CDR1 SGHAT, CDR2 FQNNGV. V lost 1 base to trimming and J lost 7 bases, with 20 bases between them. The CDR3 sequence is 17 residues long. The CDR3 loop is CASSLGYAAGAGNEQFF. CDR3 bases: TGTGCCAGCAGCTTAGGGTATGCGGCGGGGGCGGGAAATGAGCAGTTCTTC. The full variable domain, its missing parts supplied by reference TRBV11-2 and TRBJ2-1, is EAGVAQSPRYKIIEKRQSVAFWCNPISGHATLYWYQQILGQGPKLLIQFQNNGVVDDSQLPKDRFSAERLKGVDSTLKIQPAKLEDSAVYLCASSLGYAAGAGNEQFFGPGTRLTVL.